A single sample gave rise to the 23 T cell receptor beta chains below, sequenced in a study of T cells in Graves' hyperthyroidism and ophthalmopathy. There were TCR beta CDR3 regions amplified from RNA transcripts. During a first-round RT-PCR of the TCR CDR3, the HTBI primer set was used. TCRdb reprocessed the multiplex PCR reads via MiXCR and lists one record per CDR3 protein. The sample shows about 290,000 distinct CDR3 sequences, over 15% of them seen only once. Specimen: blood. All receptors derive from a woman aged 55-69 years with Graves' ophthalmopathy.

This clonotype has ten or more counts. V gene TRBV12-3 or TRBV12-4 combines with J gene TRBJ2-3; D not certain. The CDR3 has 13 amino acids. The V end was cut by 3 bases, the J end by 5 bases, with 9 bases between. The CDR3 loop reads CASSLLRRDTQYF. Written as DNA, the CDR3 is TGTGCCAGCAGTTTGCTTAGAAGAGATACGCAGTATTTT.

CDR3 in DNA: TGTGCCAGCAGCCGGAACCGGGACGACTATGGCTACACCTTC. Translating gives CASSRNRDDYGYTF. This chain uses TRBV14 with TRBJ1-2; a possible D gene is TRBD1 (5 bases). V dropped 4 bases and J dropped 3 bases, with 12 bases sitting between them. The CDR3 totals 14 residues. The germline V gene has CDR1 SGHDN and CDR2 FVKESK.

This chain uses TRBV7-8 with TRBJ2-5; D not certain. Germline V lookup: CDR1 SGHVS, CDR2 FQNEAQ. Trimming left V 1 base short and J 0 bases short, with 3 bases between. The CDR3 length is 13 residues. CDR3 protein: CASSLGDQETQYF. The CDR3 nucleotides are TGTGCCAGCAGCTTAGGGGACCAAGAGACCCAGTACTTC.

This clonotype has a count of ten or more. DNA for the CDR3: TGTGCCAGCAGTGAAGCGTTCCACGGCCCTTGGGCCCAGCATTTT. The encoded protein is CASSEAFHGPWAQHF. This chain joins TRBV6-1 and TRBJ1-5; D unresolved. The CDR3 contains 15 residues. V was pared by 0 bases and J by 11 bases, with 17 bases between. Germline V gene data show CDR1 as MNHNS and CDR2 as SASEGT.

This clonotype appeared once. This rearrangement joins TRBV4-3 to TRBJ2-5; TRBD2 agrees at 8 bases. Germline-derived CDR1 and CDR2 are LGHNA and YSLEER. The CDR3 extends over 17 amino acids. Trimming took 0 bases from V and 2 from J; bases not matched to a gene: 8. The CDR3 DNA follows: TGCGCCAGCAGCCAAGACGCGGGGTCTAGCGGGCAAGAGACCCAGTACTTC. Translating gives CASSQDAGSSGQETQYF.

With regard to this clonotype: At one end, the junction sequence differs from germline, possibly due to a read error. The chain carries TRBV7-2 and TRBJ2-7, with D possibly called TRBD1 or TRBD2 (5 bases each). The CDR3 is 13 residues long. Germline assignment: CDR1 SGHTA and CDR2 FQGNSA. CDR3 coding DNA: TGTGCCGGCAGCTCGGGACGGAGCTACGAGCAGTACTTC. Translation gives CAGSSGRSYEQYF.

Many counts were recorded for this clonotype. The rearrangement joins TRBV7-2 to TRBJ2-7; possibly TRBD1 for D (6 bases). V dropped 4 bases and J dropped 0 bases, with 10 bases sitting between them. The CDR3 length is 14 residues. The germline CDR1 and CDR2 sequences are SGHTA and FQGNSA. The CDR3 is CASSSGQLSYEQYF. CDR3 DNA sequence: TGTGCCAGCAGCTCAGGACAGCTCTCCTACGAGCAGTACTTC.

This clonotype was seen a few times. V and J are TRBV7-2 and TRBJ2-1, with D possibly matching TRBD1 (6 bases). The ends were cut back, 5 bases at V and 3 bases at J, with 14 bases in the middle. This CDR3 spans 15 amino acids. Germline-derived CDR1 and CDR2 are SGHTA and FQGNSA. The CDR3 sequence: CASSPRQVLYNEQFF. CDR3 sequence (DNA): TGTGCCAGCAGCCCCCGACAGGTCCTCTACAATGAGCAGTTCTTC.

This clonotype was detected many times. The V call is TRBV29-1, the J call TRBJ2-3; 9 bases match TRBD2. CDR3 size: 16 residues. Germline V gene lookup returns CDR1 SQVTM and CDR2 ANQGSEA. V trimming: 1 base; J trimming: 4 bases; junction bases outside the gene matches: 9. CDR3: CSVEGEVAGVADTQYF. CDR3 DNA: TGCAGCGTTGAAGGGGAGGTAGCGGGAGTAGCAGATACGCAGTATTTT.

This clonotype has at least ten counts. V usage is TRBV7-9 and J usage is TRBJ2-7; D remains ambiguous. The CDR3 sequence is 14 residues long. Germline V gives CDR1 SEHNR, CDR2 FQNEAQ (reference sequence). V was pared by 4 bases and J by 3 bases, with 13 bases between. This CDR3 is CASSSPAGDYEQYF. Here the CDR3 DNA reads TGTGCCAGCAGCTCTCCGGCAGGAGACTACGAGCAGTACTTC. Full variable domain (remainder filled in from reference TRBV7-9 and TRBJ2-7): DTGVSQNPRHKITKRGQNVTFRCDPISEHNRLYWYRQTLGQGPEFLTYFQNEAQLEKSRLLSDRFSAERPKGSFSTLEIQRTEQGDSAMYLCASSSPAGDYEQYFGPGTRLTVT.

In its sample, this clonotype was seen a few times. The V call is TRBV5-1, the J call TRBJ2-1, with 8 bases identical to TRBD2. Trimming cost V 3 bases and J 1 base; bases outside gene matches: 6. Germline assignment: CDR1 SGHRS and CDR2 YFSETQ. This CDR3 region has 16 residues. The CDR3, as DNA: TGCGCCAGCAGCTCCTACGGGACTAGTTCCTACAATGAGCAGTTCTTC. This translates into CASSSYGTSSYNEQFF. Looking up the rest from reference TRBV5-1 and TRBJ2-1 gives the full variable domain: KAGVTQTPRYLIKTRGQQVTLSCSPISGHRSVSWYQQTPGQGLQFLFEYFSETQRNKGNFPGRFSGRQFSNSRSEMNVSTLELGDSALYLCASSSYGTSSYNEQFFGPGTRLTVL.

Many counts were recorded for this clonotype. The chain links TRBV7-2 to TRBJ1-6; possible D gene TRBD1, 5 bases. The CDR3 has 14 residues. CDR1 SGHTA and CDR2 FQGNSA come from the germline V gene. V lost 3 bases and J 7 bases, leaving 10 bases between the germline ends. The CDR3 reads CASSFGTGNSPLHF. The CDR3 bases are TGTGCCAGCAGCTTCGGGACCGGCAATTCACCCCTCCACTTT.

This clonotype has ten or more counts. This sequence joins TRBV9 and TRBJ2-1, with 7 bases lining up with TRBD1. J gave up 2 bases and V 0 bases, and 5 bases lay outside the gene matches. Germline-derived CDR1 and CDR2 are SGDLS and YYNGEE. CDR3 length: 16 amino acids. CDR3 bases: TGTGCCAGCAGCGTAGTGGCAGGGGGAACCTACAATGAGCAGTTCTTC. This sequence encodes CASSVVAGGTYNEQFF.

This clonotype showed up many times. The V and J genes are TRBV7-2 and TRBJ1-1; D gene uncertain. The V gene lost 2 bases and the J gene lost 1 base, with 5 bases spanning the gap. Germline V lookup: CDR1 SGHTA, CDR2 FQGNSA. The CDR3 is 13 residues long. CDR3 loop: CASSLQPNTEAFF. For the CDR3, the DNA is TGTGCCAGCAGCTTACAGCCGAACACTGAAGCTTTCTTT. Supplemented by reference TRBV7-2 and TRBJ1-1, the full variable domain reads GAGVSQSPSNKVTEKGKDVELRCDPISGHTALYWYRQSLGQGLEFLIYFQGNSAPDKSGLPSDRFSAERTGGSVSTLTIQRTQQEDSAVYLCASSLQPNTEAFFGQGTRLTVV.

The CDR3 DNA reads TGTGCCAGCAGAAGATGGAAGGGGGCGCTTGGCAATCAGCCCCAGCATTTT. This gives the protein CASRRWKGALGNQPQHF. The chain combines TRBV6-1 with TRBJ1-5; 7 positions agree with TRBD1. Germline V gene data show CDR1 as MNHNS and CDR2 as SASEGT. V dropped 6 bases and J dropped 2; count of bases not matched to a gene: 13. The CDR3 has 17 amino acids.

This clonotype was seen at least ten times. The chain joins TRBV12-3 or TRBV12-4 to TRBJ1-1; D is ambiguous. Trimming pared 4 bases from V and 2 bases from J, leaving 8 bases between. The CDR3 totals 13 residues. The CDR3 is CASSYKVNTEAFF. The CDR3 nucleotides read TGTGCCAGCAGTTATAAGGTTAACACTGAAGCTTTCTTT.

This clonotype was counted at least ten times. The chain is built from TRBV20-1 and TRBJ2-7, with TRBD2 matching over 7 bases. The CDR3 is made up of 16 amino acids. Germline lookup yields CDR1 DFQATT and CDR2 SNEGSKA (reference sequence). V dropped 0 bases and J dropped 0; count of bases not matched to a gene: 8. The CDR3 is CSARDWSGRGSYEQYF. The CDR3 nucleotides read TGCAGTGCTAGAGATTGGTCAGGGAGGGGCTCCTACGAGCAGTACTTC.

This clonotype has at least ten counts. The gene calls are TRBV28 and TRBJ1-2; weak D call: TRBD1 (5 bases). V was shortened by 5 bases and J by 0 bases, with 16 bases between the two germline ends. The germline CDR1 and CDR2 sequences are MDHEN and SYDVKM. The CDR3 has 16 amino acids. The CDR3: CASSRWGERSNYGYTF. The CDR3 DNA follows: TGTGCCAGCAGTCGTTGGGGGGAGAGGTCTAACTATGGCTACACCTTC.

At least ten counts were recorded for this clonotype. The chain is built from TRBV6-5 and TRBJ1-1; tentative D call: TRBD1 (5 bases). This CDR3 has 13 residues. V was pared by 4 bases and J by 8 bases, with 14 bases between. Per germline, CDR1 MNHEY and CDR2 SVGAGI. In DNA, the CDR3 is TGTGCCAGCAGTTGGGGCTCGACAGCGGAAGCTTTCTTT. This translates into CASSWGSTAEAFF.

This clonotype was detected only a few times. The chain combines TRBV20-1 with TRBJ2-7; D is unresolved. The germline V gene encodes CDR1 DFQATT and CDR2 SNEGSKA (reference sequence). The V end lost 3 bases, the J end lost 2 bases, and 8 bases lay between the germline ends. The CDR3 is 12 residues long. CDR3 sequence reads: CSARVIPYEQYF. CDR3 DNA sequence: TGCAGTGCTAGGGTAATCCCCTACGAGCAGTACTTC.

This clonotype was recorded many times. This chain links TRBV7-2 with TRBJ2-1, with D tentatively TRBD2 (6 bases). Trimming stripped 4 bases from V and 9 bases from J, with 19 bases between. The CDR3 totals 15 residues. The germline CDR1 and CDR2 sequences are SGHTA and FQGNSA. Here the CDR3 reads CASSSKEAGSFEQFF. CDR3 coding DNA: TGTGCCAGCAGCTCAAAAGAAGCCGGGAGTTTTGAGCAGTTCTTC.

This clonotype was counted many times. The V call is TRBV2, the J call TRBJ2-1, with D possibly TRBD1 on 5 matching bases. CDR3 length equals 16 residues. V was clipped by 0 bases and J by 6 bases, with 15 bases between them. Germline V lookup: CDR1 SNHLY, CDR2 FYNNEI. The CDR3 DNA follows: TGTGCCAGCAGTGAAGCCCGGACCCAAAGGGGCAATGAGCAGTTCTTC. It translates to CASSEARTQRGNEQFF.

This clonotype was seen ten or more times. The chain has TRBV24-1 and TRBJ1-5; TRBD1 agrees at 7 bases. Germline values: CDR1 KGHDR, CDR2 SFDVKD. The CDR3 is 17 amino acids. V gave up 1 base and J gave up 1 base; unmatched junction bases: 6. CDR3 in DNA: TGTGCCACCAGTGATTTTCCCGGACAGGCGAGCAATCAGCCCCAGCATTTT. Protein sequence: CATSDFPGQASNQPQHF.